The clone carrying this T cell receptor beta chain was picked up one time. What it binds is not known. Between the trimmed V and J ends, which lost 6 bases and 4 bases, there was a span of 16 bases. The length of the CDR3 is 16 residues. Germline values: CDR1 MNHEY, CDR2 SMNVEV (reference sequence). Assay: immunoSEQ multiplex PCR; the TCRdb copy retains only in-frame clones and omits some. The profile shows about 100,000 clones, roughly 90% of them singletons. These data come from a study of T cell responses to AZD1222 COVID-19 vaccine. General study results and limits: The donors showed a predominance of white British ancestry and of females, with possible underestimation of clonal diversity. Vaccine-related CD4 TCRs covered spike, predominating at 160-218 and 743-854. Rises in breadth and depth of Spike-specific TCRs came after two AZD1222 doses. No day 14 peak samples; only post-peak repertoires were characterized.

Sequenced here: peripheral blood, sampled on day 0 of AZD1222 vaccination. The chain is built from TRBV27 and TRBJ1-6; a possible D gene is TRBD1 (5 bases). This receptor was taken from an adult in good health. CDR3 region: CASSPRDGTYNSPLHF. CDR3 coding DNA: TGTGCCAGCAGCCCAAGGGACGGAACATATAATTCACCCCTCCACTTT.